The rows below give T cell receptor beta chains drawn from one sample of a study of T cell responses to AZD1222 COVID-19 vaccine. Sequencing used immunoSEQ multiplex PCR; TCRdb keeps in-frame clones, though not all of them. The data contain 150,000 to 200,000 clones, around 90% of them singletons. The material was peripheral blood, obtained 28 days after the second AZD1222 dose. The receptors originated from an adult who received the AZD1222 COVID-19 vaccine. CDR3s include the opening cysteine and the closing phenylalanine or tryptophan. A D gene is named only where the DNA matches it firmly. Only some rows state a clone size, as once, few, many or a class for expanded clones.

d_gene	abundance	v_gene	j_gene	CDR3nt	CDR3aa
TRBD1	once	TRBV7-2	TRBJ1-2	TGTGCCAGCAGCTTATTAAGGGGGCCAGGTGGCTACACCTTC	CASSLLRGPGGYTF
NA	NA	TRBV19	TRBJ1-4	TGTGCCAGTAGTAAGGCACGGGGGAGGGGTGAAAAACTGTTTTTT	CASSKARGRGEKLFF
TRBD2	NA	TRBV15	TRBJ2-7	TGTGCCACCAGCAGAGATCGCGACGGGGGGTCGCAGTACTTC	CATSRDRDGGSQYF
NA	NA	TRBV15	TRBJ2-7	TGTGCCACCAGCAGAGCGGGGCGGGGGCCAACCTACGAGCAGTACTTC	CATSRAGRGPTYEQYF
NA	NA	TRBV5-1	TRBJ1-4	TGCGCCAGCAGCTTGCCGGGGTTGAAGACTAATGAAAAACTGTTTTTT	CASSLPGLKTNEKLFF
NA	NA	TRBV7-3	TRBJ2-2	TGTGCCAGCAGCCATGGCCAGGGCACCGGGGAGCTGTTTTTT	CASSHGQGTGELFF
NA	NA	TRBV20-1	TRBJ2-5	TGCAGTGCCCCCGTGCTTCTGACCCAGTACTTC	CSAPVLLTQYF
TRBD2	NA	TRBV12-5	TRBJ2-5	TGTGCTAGTGGCCTGACCCCTGCCTTGGTAGCGGGGGGGCAAGAGACCCAGTACTTC	CASGLTPALVAGGQETQYF
NA	few	TRBV5-4	TRBJ1-2	TGTGCCAGCAGCTCCCCGGCAGCCTATGGCTACACCTTC	CASSSPAAYGYTF
TRBD1	NA	TRBV19	TRBJ2-2	TGTGCCAGTGGGAGTGGACAGGGGAACACCGGGGAGCTGTTTTTT	CASGSGQGNTGELFF
NA	NA	TRBV28	TRBJ1-1	TGTGCCAGCAGTCCAACCAAGAACACTGAAGCTTTCTTT	CASSPTKNTEAFF
TRBD1	NA	TRBV27	TRBJ1-2	TGTGCCAGCTTCACCCCCGGGACAGGGGGCCGCTACACCTTC	CASFTPGTGGRYTF
NA	NA	TRBV27	TRBJ2-7	TGTGCCAGCAGTTTTGCGGGACAACCCTACGAGCAGTACTTC	CASSFAGQPYEQYF
TRBD1	NA	TRBV19	TRBJ2-5	TGTGCCAGTAGTCTTGGGACAGGGGAAAAGGAGACCCAGTACTTC	CASSLGTGEKETQYF
TRBD1	NA	TRBV6-5	TRBJ2-1	TGTGCCAGCAGGCCCGGGACAGGGGGCACTGAGCAGTTCTTC	CASRPGTGGTEQFF
NA	NA	TRBV11-2	TRBJ1-6	TGTGCCAGCAGCTCGGACAGCTCAAATTCACCCCTCCACTTT	CASSSDSSNSPLHF
TRBD2	NA	TRBV2	TRBJ2-3	TGTGCCAGCAGTGACGCAGCGGGGGAGGCAGATACGCAGTATTTT	CASSDAAGEADTQYF
NA	NA	TRBV3-1/TRBV3-2	TRBJ1-1	TGTGCCAGCAGCCGGAGGGACCTAGAAGCTTTCTTT	CASSRRDLEAFF
TRBD2	NA	TRBV7-2	TRBJ2-3	TGTGCCAGCAGCTTAGACCCCACAGCGGGGGCAGGGACAGATACGCAGTATTTT	CASSLDPTAGAGTDTQYF
NA	NA	TRBV21-1	TRBJ2-6	TGTGCCAGCCGGTGTCAGTCTGGGGCCAACGTCCTGACTTTC	CASRCQSGANVLTF
NA	NA	TRBV6-5	TRBJ2-7	TGTGCCATCGAGAGCGGCTACGAGCAGTACTTC	CAIESGYEQYF
NA	NA	TRBV19	TRBJ1-4	TGTGCCAGTAGTGCCCGACAAGGAAAACTGTTTTTT	CASSARQGKLFF
NA	NA	TRBV29-1	TRBJ1-4	TGCAGCGTTGAGTCTCCGGTTGGGAATGAAAAACTGTTTTTT	CSVESPVGNEKLFF
TRBD1	NA	TRBV3-1/TRBV3-2	TRBJ1-1	TGTGCCAGCAGCCAAGTTCCAGGGGGGAGCACTGAAGCTTTCTTT	CASSQVPGGSTEAFF
TRBD1	NA	TRBV3-1/TRBV3-2	TRBJ1-5	TGTGCCAGCAGCCACAAAGGACAGGGGAATCAGCCCCAGCATTTT	CASSHKGQGNQPQHF
NA	NA	TRBV7-3	TRBJ2-5	TGTGCCAGCAGCGTCCAGACAGGACCCCAAGAGACCCAGTACTTC	CASSVQTGPQETQYF